This T cell receptor beta chain emerged from a study of T-cell reconstitution after alpha-beta-depleted transplantation in children. This clonotype appeared a few times. Its antigen remains unidentified. Preparing the TCRbeta library involved the use of unique molecular identifiers. TCRdb used MiXCR to reprocess the PCR reads, holding one entry per CDR3 protein. The sample holds roughly 110,000 distinct CDR3 sequences; 10% to 13% are singletons and the top ten take 30% to 35%. V lost 2 bases, J lost 3 bases, and 8 bases lay in between. CDR3 length equals 13 residues. CDR1 and CDR2 (germline): SGHDT, YYEEEE. Regarding the study as a whole: Reports say that about two months after transplant, the alpha-beta T cells came out of several hundred graft clones that had expanded. Several patients had high TCRbeta diversity at day 60; it came from surviving recipient T cells and thymic progenitors. T-cell counts and diversity at one year post-transplant came mainly from newly produced T cells.

Sequences were derived from PBMCs, sampled before TCRalphabeta/CD19-depleted stem cell transplant. The TCR comes from a boy aged 2 to 9 with acute lymphoblastic leukemia, due to receive a stem cell transplant. The chain uses TRBV5-6 and TRBJ2-5, with D tentatively TRBD2 (5 bases). CDR3 sequence (DNA): TGTGCCAGCAGCTTCGTGAGGGAAGAGACCCAGTACTTC. Protein product: CASSFVREETQYF.